One and the same sample provided the 28 T cell receptor beta chains below, sequenced in a study of response to subunit inactivated influenza vaccine. TCRdb re-derived calls from the RT-PCR reads in MiXCR, one entry per CDR3 protein. The data contain over 300,000 distinct CDR3 sequences, about a fifth of them seen just once; the ten biggest clones take up roughly 10%. The input for sequencing was PBMCs from blood, taken about 20 months after vaccination. These receptors were taken from a man aged 50 to 69 who received an inactivated influenza vaccine.

This clonotype has just a few counts. This rearrangement joins TRBV12-3 or TRBV12-4 to TRBJ2-7; D unresolved. The CDR3 consists of 12 residues. Trimming shortened V by 3 bases and J by 4 bases, and 7 bases separated the two germline ends. The CDR3 coding sequence is TGTGCCAGCAGTTTGTCGCGTTACGAGCAGTACTTC. Translated, it gives CASSLSRYEQYF.

In this sample, this clonotype turned up many times. V is TRBV5-1 and J is TRBJ1-6, with 8 bases fitting TRBD1. This CDR3 contains 15 residues. Losses at the gene ends were 4 bases for V and 8 bases for J; bases not matched to a gene: 8. Germline V CDR1 and CDR2: SGHRS, YFSETQ. CDR3: CASSQRQGYDSPLHF. The CDR3 DNA follows: TGCGCCAGCAGCCAGCGACAGGGGTATGATTCACCCCTCCACTTT.

The chain carries TRBV5-1 and TRBJ1-4, with TRBD1 matching 7 bases. After removal of 7 bases from V and 8 bases from J, the junction contained 14 bases not matched to a gene. CDR3 length equals 15 residues. CDR1 and CDR2 from the germline V gene are SGHRS and YFSETQ. CDR3 nucleotide sequence: TGCGCCAGCCGCTCCCGGGGACAGCGGGACGAAAAACTGTTTTTT. It yields the protein CASRSRGQRDEKLFF. The entire variable domain, with the rest obtained from reference TRBV5-1 and TRBJ1-4, is as follows: KAGVTQTPRYLIKTRGQQVTLSCSPISGHRSVSWYQQTPGQGLQFLFEYFSETQRNKGNFPGRFSGRQFSNSRSEMNVSTLELGDSALYLCASRSRGQRDEKLFFGSGTQLSVL.

The genes are TRBV7-2 and TRBJ2-5, with D possibly TRBD1 on 6 matching bases. V gave up 5 bases and J gave up 0 bases, with 10 bases separating them. The CDR3 covers 14 residues. Germline V gives CDR1 SGHTA, CDR2 FQGNSA. The CDR3 DNA reads TGTGCCAGCAGCCTCCAGGGGAACCAAGAGACCCAGTACTTC. Residues: CASSLQGNQETQYF. Together with reference TRBV7-2 and TRBJ2-5, the CDR3 gives the full variable domain: GAGVSQSPSNKVTEKGKDVELRCDPISGHTALYWYRQSLGQGLEFLIYFQGNSAPDKSGLPSDRFSAERTGGSVSTLTIQRTQQEDSAVYLCASSLQGNQETQYFGPGTRLLVL.

The chain links TRBV5-1 to TRBJ2-3; 12 bases line up with TRBD2. Germline CDR1 reads SGHRS; CDR2 reads YFSETQ. The junction had 6 bases not matched to a gene; V was cut back by 0 bases and J by 1 base. The CDR3 loop spans 18 amino acids. CDR3 residues: CASSLVLAGGPGTDTQYF. The CDR3 coding sequence is TGCGCCAGCAGCTTGGTTCTAGCGGGAGGGCCCGGCACAGATACGCAGTATTTT. The full variable domain, with the rest looked up from reference TRBV5-1 and TRBJ2-3, is KAGVTQTPRYLIKTRGQQVTLSCSPISGHRSVSWYQQTPGQGLQFLFEYFSETQRNKGNFPGRFSGRQFSNSRSEMNVSTLELGDSALYLCASSLVLAGGPGTDTQYFGPGTRLTVL.

This chain connects TRBV7-2 to TRBJ2-3; D unclear. V was clipped by 5 bases and J by 1 base, with 13 bases between them. This CDR3 has 15 amino acids. From germline, CDR1 is SGHTA and CDR2 FQGNSA. The CDR3 loop reads CASSTDRWGTDTQYF. DNA of the CDR3: TGTGCCAGCAGCACCGATAGGTGGGGCACAGATACGCAGTATTTT.

This clonotype was recorded only once. The rearrangement links TRBV28 to TRBJ2-1; 12 bases align to TRBD2. This CDR3 is built from 19 residues. The trim removed 3 bases at V and 2 bases at J, leaving 11 bases unmatched. CDR1 MDHEN and CDR2 SYDVKM come from the germline V gene. The CDR3 protein is CASSFGRASGRAAYNEQFF. The CDR3 DNA follows: TGTGCCAGCAGTTTTGGGAGGGCTAGCGGGAGGGCGGCCTACAATGAGCAGTTCTTC.

The gene calls are TRBV14 and TRBJ2-7, with D unresolved. CDR1 SGHDN and CDR2 FVKESK come from the germline V gene. Trimming removed 8 bases from V and 4 bases from J, with 12 bases in between. The CDR3 extends over 12 amino acids. The CDR3 DNA reads TGTGCCAGCGGGGATCGGCCTTACGAGCAGTACTTC. It is translated as CASGDRPYEQYF.

This clonotype was detected a few times. The chain recombines TRBV19 with TRBJ1-2; D gene uncertain. Germline V CDR1 and CDR2: LNHDA, SQIVND (reference sequence). Trimming pared 2 bases from V and 2 bases from J, leaving 12 bases between. The CDR3 consists of 15 residues. The CDR3 spells CASSITPGSNYGYTF. Written as DNA, the CDR3 is TGTGCCAGTAGTATAACTCCAGGATCCAACTATGGCTACACCTTC.

J is TRBJ2-5 and V is TRBV20-1; D is ambiguous. The CDR3 runs to 13 residues. V shed 2 bases and J shed 1 base, with 8 bases lying between them. Germline-derived CDR1 and CDR2 are DFQATT and SNEGSKA (reference sequence). CDR3 in amino acids: CSARSRVQETQYF. Here the CDR3 DNA reads TGCAGTGCTAGATCAAGGGTCCAAGAGACCCAGTACTTC.

V and J are TRBV12-3 or TRBV12-4 and TRBJ1-1, with a tentative D call TRBD1 (6 bases). The CDR3 is made up of 15 amino acids. V was cut by 5 bases and J by 8 bases, with 21 bases left in between. The CDR3 bases are TGTGCCAGCAGTGTGCCCGGGGGCCCACTCCTCGAAGCTTTCTTT. It is translated as CASSVPGGPLLEAFF.

Only a few counts were recorded for this clonotype. The chain's CDR3 is CASSVQGAGTEAFF. The CDR3 DNA reads TGCGCCAGCAGCGTACAGGGGGCCGGAACTGAAGCTTTCTTT. The chain carries TRBV5-1 and TRBJ1-1, with 9 bases matching TRBD1. CDR1 and CDR2 (germline): SGHRS, YFSETQ. V shed 4 bases, J shed 5 bases, and the junction held 6 bases outside the gene matches. The CDR3 runs 14 residues.

This chain joins TRBV3-1 and TRBJ2-7; D gene ambiguous. Trimming pared 4 bases from V and 2 bases from J, leaving 9 bases between. The V gene's germline CDR1 is LGHDT and CDR2 YNNKEL (reference sequence). This CDR3 comprises 13 residues. Here the CDR3 DNA reads TGTGCCAGCAGCCCACCAGGAGCCTACGAGCAGTACTTC. Translation: CASSPPGAYEQYF.

V and J are TRBV21-1 and TRBJ2-1; the listed D gene, TRBD1, was not tested against the DNA. TRBV21-1 is assigned pseudogene status. The CDR3 contains 14 residues. The CDR3 sequence is CASSPQHSTGEQFF. The CDR3, as DNA: TGTGCCAGCAGCCCTCAACACTCGACAGGGGAGCAGTTCTTC.

This clonotype was seen a handful of times. The chain joins TRBV5-1 to TRBJ1-1; D gene uncertain. CDR3 length: 13 residues. The germline CDR1 and CDR2 sequences are SGHRS and YFSETQ. V lost 1 base to trimming and J lost 6 bases, with 10 bases between them. CDR3 protein: CASSLLSGAEAFF. For the CDR3, the DNA is TGCGCCAGCAGCTTGCTTTCGGGAGCTGAAGCTTTCTTT.

This chain uses TRBV7-6 with TRBJ2-4; 7 bases match TRBD1. Germline-derived CDR1 and CDR2 are SGHVS and FNYEAQ. The trim removed 5 bases at V and 2 bases at J, leaving 15 bases unmatched. There are 18 residues in the CDR3. CDR3 amino acids: CASSPLLGQEKTKNIQYF. CDR3 nucleotide sequence: TGTGCCAGCAGCCCCCTACTCGGACAGGAAAAGACCAAAAACATTCAGTACTTC.

The V gene is TRBV24-1, the J gene TRBJ2-5; D is undetermined. The CDR3 is 15 amino acids. Trimming stripped 1 base from V and 2 bases from J, with 10 bases between. CDR1 is KGHDR and CDR2 is SFDVKD in the germline V gene. The CDR3 region has the DNA TGTGCCACCAGTGATTTTGGGTCCGGACAAGAGACCCAGTACTTC. This gives the protein CATSDFGSGQETQYF.

The V gene is TRBV29-1, the J gene TRBJ2-4; D may match TRBD1 or TRBD2 (5 bases each). This CDR3 has 14 residues. Germline V gene data show CDR1 as SQVTM and CDR2 as ANQGSEA. Trimming removed 0 bases at V and 8 bases at J, with 14 bases between. The CDR3 region is CSVEDRGREDIQYF. The CDR3 DNA reads as TGCAGCGTTGAAGATCGGGGCAGGGAAGACATTCAGTACTTC.

This clonotype was found a few times. This sequence joins TRBV20-1 and TRBJ1-5, with D maybe TRBD1 (6 bases). This CDR3 has 15 residues. Germline loops: CDR1 DFQATT, CDR2 SNEGSKA (reference sequence). Trimming removed 1 base from V and 0 bases from J, with 10 bases in between. CDR3 nucleotide sequence: TGCAGTGCTAGAGGGACAGTTTATAGCAATCAGCCCCAGCATTTT. Its translation: CSARGTVYSNQPQHF.

V is TRBV28 and J is TRBJ2-3; D is unclear. The V end lost 6 bases, the J end lost 4 bases, and 8 bases lay between the germline ends. Germline CDR1 is MDHEN and CDR2 is SYDVKM. The CDR3 contains 12 residues. The CDR3, as DNA: TGTGCCAGCAGGAGACTTGCAGATACGCAGTATTTT. It encodes CASRRLADTQYF.

The table lists this clonotype with a few counts. The V and J genes are TRBV4-3 and TRBJ2-7, with D perhaps TRBD1 (5 bases). The CDR3 has 13 amino acids. Germline V gives CDR1 LGHNA, CDR2 YSLEER. Deletions cut 2 bases from V and 3 bases from J, with 8 bases between. The CDR3 DNA is TGCGCCAGCAGCCAAACGACAGTCTACGAGCAGTACTTC. Its protein product is CASSQTTVYEQYF.

V gene TRBV5-5 combines with J gene TRBJ2-5, with 7 nucleotides matching TRBD1. This CDR3 is 15 amino acids long. CDR1 is SGHKS, CDR2 YYEKEE, per germline (reference sequence). Losses at the gene ends were 2 bases for V and 0 bases for J; bases not matched to a gene: 4. In nucleotides, the CDR3 is TGTGCCAGCAGCTTAATGACAGGGAACCAAGAGACCCAGTACTTC. As protein: CASSLMTGNQETQYF.

This clonotype was detected a few times. The chain combines TRBV28 with TRBJ2-7; TRBD2 aligns across 7 bases. From germline, CDR1 is MDHEN and CDR2 SYDVKM. The CDR3 is made up of 15 amino acids. Trimming took 3 bases from V and 6 from J; bases not matched to a gene: 11. CDR3 sequence: CASSFVGRAGLEQYF. CDR3 sequence (DNA): TGTGCCAGCAGTTTCGTAGGGAGGGCCGGTCTCGAGCAGTACTTC.

V gene TRBV12-3 or TRBV12-4 combines with J gene TRBJ2-1; 11 bases match TRBD2. V dropped 4 bases and J dropped 9; count of bases not matched to a gene: 17. The CDR3 is 18 residues long. CDR3 sequence (DNA): TGTGCCAGCAGTTACGCTCCCGGGACTAGCGGTCGACTGAGTGAGCAGTTCTTC. Translation: CASSYAPGTSGRLSEQFF.

The chain links TRBV7-8 to TRBJ2-3; 7 nucleotides match TRBD1. The CDR3 loop spans 15 amino acids. Germline V lookup: CDR1 SGHVS, CDR2 FQNEAQ. With V trimmed by 5 bases and J by 1 base, 6 bases remained unmatched. CDR3 bases: TGTGCCAGCAGCCCCGGGACAGTGGGCACAGATACGCAGTATTTT. This encodes CASSPGTVGTDTQYF.

This chain's CDR3 is CASSFSDRVLGEYF. CDR3 DNA: TGTGCCAGCAGTTTTTCCGACAGGGTCCTGGGGGAGTACTTC. The rearrangement uses TRBV27 and TRBJ2-4; 7 nucleotides line up with TRBD1. CDR3 length: 14 amino acids. The V and J ends lost 3 bases and 14 bases, in that order; junction bases with no gene match: 13. Germline lookup yields CDR1 MNHEY and CDR2 SMNVEV (reference sequence).

The chain joins TRBV2 to TRBJ2-7, with D uncertain. Deletions cut 3 bases from V and 3 bases from J, with 15 bases between. The CDR3 is 15 residues long. CDR1 is SNHLY and CDR2 is FYNNEI in the germline V gene. The CDR3 loop reads CASSEALDYNYEQYF. The CDR3 coding sequence is TGTGCCAGCAGTGAGGCGCTGGATTACAACTACGAGCAGTACTTC.

This clonotype was observed a handful of times. CDR3 nucleotides: TGCGCCAGCAGCCAAATGGGACAGAGGAACTATGGCTACACCTTC. It encodes CASSQMGQRNYGYTF. The V gene is TRBV4-1, the J gene TRBJ1-2; 7 bases are shared with TRBD1. The CDR3 runs to 15 residues. The V gene end was trimmed by 2 bases and the J gene end by 2 bases; junction bases not matched to a gene: 5. CDR1 and CDR2 from the germline V gene are MGHRA and YSYEKL.